This is a list of T cell receptor beta chains from one sample in a study of identical twins. MiXCR, applied by TCRdb to the 5' RACE reads, yields one record per CDR3 protein. The sample holds a few hundred thousand distinct CDR3 sequences, roughly 15% seen once. The sample was also linked to a second study, of yellow fever vaccine responses in identical twins.

The sequenced sample was CD4+ T cells sorted from blood. These receptors originate from a young woman in good health. CDR3s include the opening cysteine and the closing phenylalanine or tryptophan. Fields, in order: J gene, D gene, V gene, clone size, CDR3 DNA, CDR3 protein. A D gene is named only where the DNA matches it firmly. Clone size, where shown, is once, few, many, or a class for clones that have expanded.

TRBJ1-2,.,TRBV28,.,TGTGCCAGCAGGGCCGACAAAGGGGCCAACTATGGCTACACCTTC,CASRADKGANYGYTF
TRBJ1-1,.,TRBV7-9,few,TGTGCCAGCACCTTAGGGGTCATGAACACTGAAGCTTTCTTT,CASTLGVMNTEAFF
TRBJ2-5,TRBD2,TRBV6-1,.,TGTGCCAGCAGTCGAGGACTAGCTGGAGAGACCCAGTACTTC,CASSRGLAGETQYF
TRBJ2-2,.,TRBV24-1,.,TGTGCCACCAGTGATTTGGTGCAGGGGAACACCGGGGAGCTGTTTTTT,CATSDLVQGNTGELFF
TRBJ2-1,.,TRBV14,many,TGTGCCAGCAGCCAAGAGTCACCCTACAATGAGCAGTTCTTC,CASSQESPYNEQFF
TRBJ2-1,TRBD2,TRBV3-1,.,TGTGCCAGCAGCCATGCTGGACTAGCGGGGGGACACCGCTACGAGCAGTTCTTC,CASSHAGLAGGHRYEQFF
TRBJ1-2,.,TRBV20-1,few,TGCAGTGCTAGAGATCCAGGGCAACGCTATGGCTACACCTTC,CSARDPGQRYGYTF
TRBJ2-1,TRBD2,TRBV7-2,.,TGTGCCAGCAGCTCCTCAGGGGTAGCGGGAGCGGAGCAGTTCTTC,CASSSSGVAGAEQFF
TRBJ2-6,.,TRBV9,few,TGTGCCAGCAGCCCTTCCGGAAGCTCTGGGGCCAACGTCCTGACTTTC,CASSPSGSSGANVLTF
TRBJ2-1,.,TRBV6-1,.,TGTGCCAGCAGTGTCACCGGCGGGGAGCAGTTCTTC,CASSVTGGEQFF
TRBJ1-1,.,TRBV29-1,few,TGCAGCGTTGAAGGGGAGTGGAACACTGAAGCTTTCTTT,CSVEGEWNTEAFF
TRBJ1-1,.,TRBV29-1,many,TGCAGCGTTGTTTACTGGGGCCGTGAAGGCACTGAAGCTTTCTTT,CSVVYWGREGTEAFF
TRBJ2-4,TRBD2,TRBV25-1,many,TGTGCCAGCAGTGAGTCGAGTAGCGGGGTTGAAAACATTCAGTACTTC,CASSESSSGVENIQYF
TRBJ2-5,TRBD2,TRBV24-1,.,TGTGCCACCAGTGACCCCTCACTAGCGGAAGAGACCCAGTACTTC,CATSDPSLAEETQYF
TRBJ2-5,.,TRBV14,.,TGTGCCAGCAGCCAAGTCAGGACGGCAGATCAAGAGACCCAGTACTTC,CASSQVRTADQETQYF